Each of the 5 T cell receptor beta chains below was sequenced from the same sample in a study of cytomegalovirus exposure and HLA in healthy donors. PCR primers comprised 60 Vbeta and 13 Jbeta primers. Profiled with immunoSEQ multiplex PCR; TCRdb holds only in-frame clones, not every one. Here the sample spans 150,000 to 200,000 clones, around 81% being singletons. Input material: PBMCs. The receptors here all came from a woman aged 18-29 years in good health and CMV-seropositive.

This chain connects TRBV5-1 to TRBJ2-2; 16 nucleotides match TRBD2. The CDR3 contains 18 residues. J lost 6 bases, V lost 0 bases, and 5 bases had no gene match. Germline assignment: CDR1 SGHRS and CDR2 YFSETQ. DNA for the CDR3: TGCGCCAGCAGCTTGGAGGGACTAGCGGGGGGGCCGGCCGGGGAGCTGTTTTTT. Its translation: CASSLEGLAGGPAGELFF.

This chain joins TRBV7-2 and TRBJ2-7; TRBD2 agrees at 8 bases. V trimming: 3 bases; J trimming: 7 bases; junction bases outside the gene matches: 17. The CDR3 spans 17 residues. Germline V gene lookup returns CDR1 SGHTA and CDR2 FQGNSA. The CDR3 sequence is CASSFGVLPGGLDEQYF. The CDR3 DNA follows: TGTGCCAGCAGCTTTGGGGTGTTACCGGGGGGGCTCGATGAGCAGTACTTC.

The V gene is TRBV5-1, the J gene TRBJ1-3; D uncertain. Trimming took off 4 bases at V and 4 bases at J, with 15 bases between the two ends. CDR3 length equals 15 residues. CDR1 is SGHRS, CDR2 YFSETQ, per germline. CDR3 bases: TGCGCCAGCAGCCTCCAATTTCAGGCGGGAAACACCATATATTTT. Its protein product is CASSLQFQAGNTIYF.

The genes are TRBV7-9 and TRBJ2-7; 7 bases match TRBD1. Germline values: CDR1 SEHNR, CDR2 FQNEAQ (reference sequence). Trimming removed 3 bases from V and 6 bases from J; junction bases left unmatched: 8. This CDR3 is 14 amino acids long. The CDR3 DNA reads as TGTGCCAGCAGCTTTTTGAATTCAGGGGGCGAGCAGTACTTC. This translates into CASSFLNSGGEQYF.

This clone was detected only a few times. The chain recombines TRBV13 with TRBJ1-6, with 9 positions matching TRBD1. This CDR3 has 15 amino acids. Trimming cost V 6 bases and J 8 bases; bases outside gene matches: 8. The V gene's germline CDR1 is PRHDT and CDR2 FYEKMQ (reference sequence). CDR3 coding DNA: TGTGCCAGCAGTCAAACCGGGACAGGGTATTCACCCCTCCACTTT. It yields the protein CASSQTGTGYSPLHF.